This TCR beta chain was documented in a study of blood T cell repertoires in COVID-19. Study-level background: From T cells, B-cell-depleted T cells, or PBMCs came the material, which was cDNA or gDNA.

The CDR3 spans 15 residues. The V and J ends lost 5 bases and 4 bases, in that order; junction bases with no gene match: 7. Germline CDR1 reads MDHEN; CDR2 reads SYDVKM. Per the study methods: Estimates of nucleated cell counts were drawn from the amplification of reference gene primers. Clones were read by immunoSEQ multiplex PCR, and TCRdb kept only the in-frame ones, dropping some. D and trimming were read from the DNA, whereas the V and J calls and clone size are those reported in that table. The sample lists some 200,000 clones; about four fifths were seen once. The chain employs TRBV28 and TRBJ2-7, with 11 bases matching TRBD2. The material sequenced was peripheral blood. This TCR was recovered from a woman in her thirties who had recovered from COVID-19. CDR3 sequence: CASSRTSGRRYEQYF. The CDR3 coding sequence is TGTGCCAGCAGTAGAACTAGCGGGAGAAGGTACGAGCAGTACTTC.